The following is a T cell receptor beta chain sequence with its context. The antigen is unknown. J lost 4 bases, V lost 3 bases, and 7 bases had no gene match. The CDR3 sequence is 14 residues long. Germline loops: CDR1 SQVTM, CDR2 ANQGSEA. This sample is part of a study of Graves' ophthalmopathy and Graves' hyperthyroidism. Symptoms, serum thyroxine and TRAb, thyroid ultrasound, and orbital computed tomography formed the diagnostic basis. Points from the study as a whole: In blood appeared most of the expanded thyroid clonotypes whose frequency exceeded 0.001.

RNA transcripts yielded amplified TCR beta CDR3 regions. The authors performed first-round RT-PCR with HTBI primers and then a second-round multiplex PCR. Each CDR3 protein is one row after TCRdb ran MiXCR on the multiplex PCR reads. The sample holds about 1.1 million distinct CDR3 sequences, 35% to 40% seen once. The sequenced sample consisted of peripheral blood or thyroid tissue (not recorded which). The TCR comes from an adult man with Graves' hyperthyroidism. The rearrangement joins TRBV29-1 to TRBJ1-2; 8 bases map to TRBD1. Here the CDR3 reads CSVEATGGLYGYTF. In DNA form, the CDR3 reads TGCAGCGTTGAGGCAACAGGGGGACTCTATGGCTACACCTTC.